This TCR beta chain was sequenced for a study of blood T cells in healthy people across ages. This CDR3 region has 17 residues. Germline CDR1 is SQVTM and CDR2 is ANQGSEA. After removal of 3 bases from V and 0 bases from J, the junction contained 6 bases not matched to a gene. Using a J-beta primer mix together with a sample-barcoded 5' primer, a second PCR was run for about 7 to 12 cycles. TCRdb called the 5' RACE reads again in MiXCR, with one record for every CDR3 protein. This table holds roughly 680,000 distinct CDR3 sequences, about 52% found once. The source material was blood. The chain combines TRBV29-1 with TRBJ2-1, with TRBD2 identical over 12 bases. This TCR was recovered from a woman aged 55-69 years in good health. This CDR3 is CSVDSLAGGSSYNEQFF. The CDR3, as DNA: TGCAGCGTTGATTCTCTAGCGGGAGGGAGCTCCTACAATGAGCAGTTCTTC.